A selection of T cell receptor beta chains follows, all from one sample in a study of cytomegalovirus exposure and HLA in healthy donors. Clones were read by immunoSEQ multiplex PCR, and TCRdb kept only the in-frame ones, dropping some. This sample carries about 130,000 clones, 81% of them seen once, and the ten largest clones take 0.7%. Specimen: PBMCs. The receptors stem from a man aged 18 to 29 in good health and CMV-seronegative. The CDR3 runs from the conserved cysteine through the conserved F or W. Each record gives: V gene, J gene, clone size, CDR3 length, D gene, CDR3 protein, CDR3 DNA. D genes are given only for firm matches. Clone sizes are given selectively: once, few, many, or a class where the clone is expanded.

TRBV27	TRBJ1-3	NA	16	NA	CASYSFTGVPGNTIYF	TGTGCCAGTTATTCTTTCACCGGGGTACCTGGAAACACCATATATTTT
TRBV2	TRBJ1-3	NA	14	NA	CASSERGSGNTIYF	TGTGCCAGCAGTGAAAGGGGTTCTGGAAACACCATATATTTT
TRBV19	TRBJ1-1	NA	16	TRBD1	CASRPESGGMNTEAFF	TGTGCCAGTAGACCGGAGTCAGGGGGTATGAACACTGAAGCTTTCTTT
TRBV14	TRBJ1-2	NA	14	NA	CASSQDPSVYGYTF	TGTGCCAGCAGCCAAGATCCCTCAGTCTATGGCTACACCTTC
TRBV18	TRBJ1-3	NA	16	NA	CASSPARRSSGNTIYF	TGTGCCAGCTCACCAGCGAGGAGATCCTCTGGAAACACCATATATTTT
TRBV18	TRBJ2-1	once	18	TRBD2	CASSPPSTGGLSYNEQFF	TGTGCCAGCTCACCACCGTCTACGGGGGGGCTTTCCTACAATGAGCAGTTCTTC
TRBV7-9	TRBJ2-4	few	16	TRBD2	CASSLLAGGAKNIQYF	TGTGCCAGCAGCTTATTGGCCGGGGGGGCCAAAAACATTCAGTACTTC
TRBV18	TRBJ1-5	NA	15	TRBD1	CASSFGQVGGQPQHF	TGTGCCAGCTCTTTCGGACAGGTCGGCGGTCAGCCCCAGCATTTT
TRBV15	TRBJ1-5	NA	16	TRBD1	CATSRDRTGVYQPQHF	TGTGCCACCAGCAGAGATCGCACAGGGGTCTATCAGCCCCAGCATTTT
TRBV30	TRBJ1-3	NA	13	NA	CAWSRGSGNTIYF	TGTGCCTGGAGTCGGGGGTCTGGAAACACCATATATTTT
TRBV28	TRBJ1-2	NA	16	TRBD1	CASSYLPGTGVYGYTF	TGTGCCAGCAGTTACTTACCCGGGACAGGGGTCTATGGCTACACCTTC
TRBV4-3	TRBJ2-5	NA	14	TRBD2	CASSQKLALETQYF	TGCGCCAGCAGCCAGAAACTAGCGTTGGAGACCCAGTACTTC
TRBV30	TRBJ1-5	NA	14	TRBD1	CAWRPQGALQPQHF	TGTGCCTGGAGACCCCAGGGGGCCCTTCAGCCCCAGCATTTT
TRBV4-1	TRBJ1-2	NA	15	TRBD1	CASSHSGGAVRGYTF	TGCGCCAGCAGCCACTCAGGGGGCGCGGTACGTGGCTACACCTTC
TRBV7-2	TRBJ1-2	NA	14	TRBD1	CASSSTGGDYGYTF	TGTGCCAGCAGCTCCACAGGGGGCGACTATGGCTACACCTTC
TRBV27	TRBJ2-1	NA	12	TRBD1	CASLTGLNEQFF	TGTGCCAGTTTGACAGGGCTAAATGAGCAGTTCTTC
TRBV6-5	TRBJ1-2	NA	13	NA	CASTSGLSYGYTF	TGTGCCAGCACCTCCGGTTTGAGCTATGGCTACACCTTC
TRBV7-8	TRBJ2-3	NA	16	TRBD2	CASSLGGGGALHTQYF	TGTGCCAGCAGCTTAGGAGGCGGGGGGGCCCTACATACGCAGTATTTT
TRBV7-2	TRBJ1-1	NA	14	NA	CASSQNQAAGVAFF	TGTGCCAGCAGTCAAAATCAGGCGGCAGGGGTGGCTTTCTTT
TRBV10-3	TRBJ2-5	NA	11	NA	CAIRQQETQYF	TGTGCCATAAGACAGCAAGAGACCCAGTACTTC
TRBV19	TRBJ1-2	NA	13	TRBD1	CATAGQINYGYTF	TGTGCCACCGCGGGACAGATCAACTATGGCTACACCTTC
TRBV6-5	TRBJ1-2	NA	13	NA	CASRSTVPYGYTF	TGTGCCAGCAGATCAACAGTCCCCTATGGCTACACCTTC
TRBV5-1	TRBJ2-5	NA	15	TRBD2	CASCRGGGAEETQYF	TGCGCCAGCTGTCGGGGCGGGGGGGCGGAAGAGACCCAGTACTTC
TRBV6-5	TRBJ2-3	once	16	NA	CASSSPTGDYTDTQYF	TGTGCCAGCAGTTCCCCGACAGGGGACTACACAGATACGCAGTATTTT
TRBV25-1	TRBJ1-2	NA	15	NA	CASSEPGADWDGYTF	TGTGCCAGCAGTGAACCAGGGGCTGACTGGGATGGCTACACCTTC
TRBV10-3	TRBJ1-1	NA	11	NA	CAISGTAEAFF	TGTGCCATCAGTGGGACAGCTGAAGCTTTCTTT
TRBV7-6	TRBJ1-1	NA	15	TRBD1	CASSSLSRQGTEAFF	TGTGCCAGCAGCTCCCTTTCTAGACAGGGGACTGAAGCTTTCTTT
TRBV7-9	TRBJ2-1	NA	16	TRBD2	CASSLRASGSYNEQFF	TGTGCCAGCAGCCTCCGGGCTAGCGGGAGCTACAATGAGCAGTTCTTC
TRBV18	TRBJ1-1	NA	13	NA	CASSAGGGTEAFF	TGTGCCAGCTCAGCGGGGGGCGGCACTGAAGCTTTCTTT
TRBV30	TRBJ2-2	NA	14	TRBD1	CARLGQGFTGELFF	TGTGCCCGGTTGGGACAGGGGTTCACCGGGGAGCTGTTTTTT
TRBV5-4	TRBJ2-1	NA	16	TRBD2	CASSLGAGGGAGEQFF	TGTGCCAGCAGTCTGGGTGCGGGCGGGGGGGCAGGTGAGCAGTTCTTC